This entry features one T cell receptor (beta chain) sequence. Its cognate antigen is unknown. The sample comes from a study of CD8+ T cells in alopecia areata. On the study more broadly: Treated patients received oral tofacitinib, 5 to 10 mg twice daily.

This CDR3 contains 14 residues. J lost 3 bases, V lost 3 bases, and 3 bases had no gene match. CDR1 is SGHRS and CDR2 is YFSETQ in the germline V gene. TCR sequencing used cDNA made by reverse transcription of extracted RNA. Only in-frame clones appear in the TCRdb table, and some are missing; sequencing was by immunoSEQ multiplex PCR. This table holds 110,000 to 150,000 clones, around 49% found once. General study results and limits: Patients showed less clear TCR sequence sharing than mice, possibly partly because of HLA diversity. Lesional scalp displayed greater clonality than normal scalp, most notably in alopecia totalis/universalis.

Collection of lesional scalp punch biopsies and peripheral blood was performed in alopecia areata patients. The material sequenced was CD4+ T cells sorted from blood, taken at week 0. This receptor was identified in a human donor with alopecia areata. This chain links TRBV5-1 with TRBJ1-5; the match to TRBD1 covers 7 bases. The CDR3 protein is CASSSGTDNQPQHF. The DNA of the CDR3 is TGCGCCAGCAGCTCCGGGACAGACAATCAGCCCCAGCATTTT.